These T cell receptor beta chains were read from a single sample in a study of T cell repertoires in cytomegalovirus infection. TCRdb itself ran the reads through MiXCR, one entry per CDR3 protein. The data show some 230,000 distinct CDR3 sequences, with roughly 22% seen just once and approximately 18% held by the top ten. Sequencing used CD8+ T cells from PBMCs. The receptors were gathered from a human donor in good health (CMV status not recorded). Some clones in this sample may be carry-over from other donors' samples. Each CDR3 is given with its conserved first and last residue. The D gene is left open where the match is weak. Some rows have no size entry. The others give once, few or many, or a class for an expanded clone.

abundance	v_gene	d_gene	j_gene	CDR3aa	CDR3nt
-	TRBV6-6	-	TRBJ2-3	CASNSPDRTDTQYF	TGTGCCAGCAACAGCCCCGACAGAACAGATACGCAGTATTTT
many	TRBV11-3	-	TRBJ1-2	CASSPGAKANYGYTF	TGTGCCAGCAGCCCCGGGGCAAAAGCTAACTATGGCTACACCTTC
few	TRBV6-1	-	TRBJ2-3	CASSDRSDTQYF	TGTGCCAGCAGTGACAGGTCAGATACGCAGTATTTT
-	TRBV30	-	TRBJ1-1	CAWSVRGFNTEAFF	TGTGCCTGGAGTGTGAGGGGATTTAACACTGAAGCTTTCTTT
few	TRBV27	-	TRBJ2-3	CASSLQITDTQYF	TGTGCCAGCAGTTTACAGATCACAGATACGCAGTATTTT
many	TRBV7-2	-	TRBJ1-6	CASSYQGPNNSPLHF	TGTGCCAGCAGCTACCAGGGTCCGAATAATTCACCCCTCCACTTT
few	TRBV11-2	TRBD1	TRBJ2-1	CASSSPGQGPYNEQFF	TGTGCCAGCAGCTCACCGGGACAGGGGCCGTACAATGAGCAGTTCTTC
-	TRBV20-1	-	TRBJ1-2	CSATLPGNLANYGYTF	TGCAGTGCTACCTTGCCGGGTAACCTAGCTAACTATGGCTACACCTTC
many	TRBV7-8	TRBD1	TRBJ1-1	CASSLAGQGQKNTEAFF	TGTGCCAGCAGCTTAGCGGGACAGGGGCAGAAGAACACTGAAGCTTTCTTT
-	TRBV6-2/TRBV6-3	TRBD1	TRBJ1-1	CASRNRGSGTEAFF	TGTGCCAGCAGGAACAGGGGCTCCGGTACTGAAGCTTTCTTT
-	TRBV18	-	TRBJ1-6	CASSPRGVGSPLHF	TGTGCCAGCTCACCACGAGGGGTTGGTTCACCCCTCCACTTT
many	TRBV12-3/TRBV12-4	TRBD2	TRBJ2-7	CASSMGLAGRTYEQYF	TGTGCCAGCAGCATGGGACTAGCGGGGAGGACCTACGAGCAGTACTTC
-	TRBV7-9	TRBD1	TRBJ2-7	CASSNRGQVLYEQYF	TGTGCCAGCAGCAACCGAGGACAGGTACTCTACGAGCAGTACTTC
few	TRBV27	TRBD1	TRBJ1-2	CASGGTAYGYTF	TGTGCCAGCGGTGGGACAGCCTATGGCTACACCTTC
many	TRBV7-2	-	TRBJ1-5	CASSPGRSNQPQHF	TGTGCCAGCAGCCCCGGGAGGAGCAATCAGCCCCAGCATTTT